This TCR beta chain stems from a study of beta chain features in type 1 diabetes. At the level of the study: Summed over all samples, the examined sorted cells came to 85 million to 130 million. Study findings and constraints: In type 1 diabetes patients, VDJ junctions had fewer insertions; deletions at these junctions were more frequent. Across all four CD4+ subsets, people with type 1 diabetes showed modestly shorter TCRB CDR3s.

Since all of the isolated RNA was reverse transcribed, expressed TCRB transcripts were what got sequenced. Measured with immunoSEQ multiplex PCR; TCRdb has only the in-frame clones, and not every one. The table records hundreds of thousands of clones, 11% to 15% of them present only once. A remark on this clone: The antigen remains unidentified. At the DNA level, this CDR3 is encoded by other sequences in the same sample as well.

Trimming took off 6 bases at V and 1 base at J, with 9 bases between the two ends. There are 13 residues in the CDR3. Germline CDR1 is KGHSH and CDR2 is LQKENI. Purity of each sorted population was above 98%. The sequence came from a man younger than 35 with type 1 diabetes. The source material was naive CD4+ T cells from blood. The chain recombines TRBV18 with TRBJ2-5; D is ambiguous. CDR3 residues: CASSRDLQETQYF. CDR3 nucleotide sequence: TGTGCCAGCTCCCGAGACCTCCAAGAGACCCAGTACTTC.